This T cell receptor (beta chain) is from a study of graft-versus-host responses after intestinal transplantation. About the study: Every recipient had anti-thymocyte globulin induction and roughly three years of tacrolimus plus steroids. Study-wide results and caveats: Among circulating GvH clones, peak levels were associated with early post-transplant declines in HvG clones. High graft-versus-host to host-versus-graft T cell clonal ratios marked allografts of patients with graft-donor macrochimerism. There were GvH clones found in recipient marrow, and some of them appeared first in ileum or blood.

This CDR3 comprises 15 residues. V shed 2 bases and J shed 5 bases, with 13 bases lying between them. Germline V gene lookup returns CDR1 LNHDA and CDR2 SQIVND (reference sequence). Measured with immunoSEQ multiplex PCR; TCRdb has only the in-frame clones, and not every one. The sample includes 35,000 to 50,000 clones, over 90% seen only once; the top ten take over 0.2%. Remarks on this clone: Its antigen remains unidentified.

The TCR originated in a human donor who was the organ donor for an intestinal transplant. Sample: unstimulated CD8+ T cells sorted from spleen or lymph node cells, taken before transplant. The chain couples TRBV19 to TRBJ2-1, with D perhaps TRBD1 (6 bases). The CDR3 sequence is CASSINRGIDNEQFF. CDR3 sequence (DNA): TGTGCCAGTAGTATAAATAGGGGGATCGACAATGAGCAGTTCTTC. The full variable domain, rest sourced from reference TRBV19 and TRBJ2-1, is DGGITQSPKYLFRKEGQNVTLSCEQNLNHDAMYWYRQDPGQGLRLIYYSQIVNDFQKGDIAEGYSVSREKKESFPLTVTSAQKNPTAFYLCASSINRGIDNEQFFGPGTRLTVL.